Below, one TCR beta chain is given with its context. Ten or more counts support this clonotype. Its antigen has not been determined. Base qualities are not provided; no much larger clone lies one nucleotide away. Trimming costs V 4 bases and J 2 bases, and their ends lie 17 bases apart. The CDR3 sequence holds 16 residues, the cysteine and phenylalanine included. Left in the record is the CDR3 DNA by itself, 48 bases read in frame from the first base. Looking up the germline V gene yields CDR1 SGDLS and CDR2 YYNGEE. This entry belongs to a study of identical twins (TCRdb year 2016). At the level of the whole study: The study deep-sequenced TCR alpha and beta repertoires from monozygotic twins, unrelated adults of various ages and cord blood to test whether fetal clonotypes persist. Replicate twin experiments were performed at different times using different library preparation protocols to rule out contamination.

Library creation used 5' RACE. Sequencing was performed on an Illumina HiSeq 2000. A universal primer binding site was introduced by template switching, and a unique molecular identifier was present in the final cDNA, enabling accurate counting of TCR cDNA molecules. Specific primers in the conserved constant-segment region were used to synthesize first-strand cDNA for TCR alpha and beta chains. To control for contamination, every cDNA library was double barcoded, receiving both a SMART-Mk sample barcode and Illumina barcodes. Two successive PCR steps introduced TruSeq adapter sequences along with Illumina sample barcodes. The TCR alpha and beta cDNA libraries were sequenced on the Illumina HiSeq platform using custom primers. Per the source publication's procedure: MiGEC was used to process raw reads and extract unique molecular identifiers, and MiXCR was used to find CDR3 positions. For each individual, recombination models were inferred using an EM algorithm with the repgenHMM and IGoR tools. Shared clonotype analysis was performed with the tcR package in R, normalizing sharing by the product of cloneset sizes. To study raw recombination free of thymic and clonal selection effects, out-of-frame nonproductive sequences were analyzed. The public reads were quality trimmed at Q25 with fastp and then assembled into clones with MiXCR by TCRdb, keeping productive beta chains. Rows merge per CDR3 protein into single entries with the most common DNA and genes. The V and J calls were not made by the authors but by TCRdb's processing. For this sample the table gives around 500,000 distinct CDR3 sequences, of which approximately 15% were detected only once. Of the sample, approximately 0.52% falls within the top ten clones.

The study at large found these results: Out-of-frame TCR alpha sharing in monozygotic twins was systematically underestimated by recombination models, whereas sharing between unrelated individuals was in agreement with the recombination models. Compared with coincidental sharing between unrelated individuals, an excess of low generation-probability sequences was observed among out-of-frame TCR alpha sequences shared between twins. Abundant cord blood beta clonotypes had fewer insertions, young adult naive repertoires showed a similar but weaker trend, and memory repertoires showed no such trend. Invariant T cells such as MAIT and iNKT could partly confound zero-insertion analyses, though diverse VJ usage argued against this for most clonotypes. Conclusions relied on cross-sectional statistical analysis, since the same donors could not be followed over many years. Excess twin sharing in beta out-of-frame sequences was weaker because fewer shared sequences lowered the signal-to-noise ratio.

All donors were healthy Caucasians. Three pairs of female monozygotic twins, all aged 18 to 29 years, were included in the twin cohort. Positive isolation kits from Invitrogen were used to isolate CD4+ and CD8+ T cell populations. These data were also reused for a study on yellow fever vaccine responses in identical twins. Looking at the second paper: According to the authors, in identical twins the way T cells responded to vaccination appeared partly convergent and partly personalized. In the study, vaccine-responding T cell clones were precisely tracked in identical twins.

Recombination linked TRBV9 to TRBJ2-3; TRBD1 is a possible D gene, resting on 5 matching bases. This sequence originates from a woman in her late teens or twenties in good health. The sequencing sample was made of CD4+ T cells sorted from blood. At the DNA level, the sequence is TGTGCCAGCAGCTCTCTGGACACCCGATCCACAGATACGCAGTATTTT. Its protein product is CASSSLDTRSTDTQYF.